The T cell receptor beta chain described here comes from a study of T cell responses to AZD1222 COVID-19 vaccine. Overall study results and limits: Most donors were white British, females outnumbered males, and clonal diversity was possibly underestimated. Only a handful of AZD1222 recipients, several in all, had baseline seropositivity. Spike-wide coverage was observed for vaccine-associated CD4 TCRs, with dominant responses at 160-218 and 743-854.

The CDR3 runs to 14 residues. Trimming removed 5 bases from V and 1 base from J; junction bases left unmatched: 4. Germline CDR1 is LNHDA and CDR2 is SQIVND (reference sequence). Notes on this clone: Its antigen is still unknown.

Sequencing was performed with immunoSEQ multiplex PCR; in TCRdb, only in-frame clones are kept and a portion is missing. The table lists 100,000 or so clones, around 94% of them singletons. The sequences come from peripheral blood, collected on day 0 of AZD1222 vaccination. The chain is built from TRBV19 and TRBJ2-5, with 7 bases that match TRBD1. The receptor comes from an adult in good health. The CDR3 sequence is CASSPGTVQETQYF. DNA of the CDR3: TGTGCCAGTAGTCCGGGGACAGTCCAAGAGACCCAGTACTTC.